This T cell receptor beta chain was sequenced in a study of blood T cell repertoires in COVID-19. Study information: T cells, B-cell-depleted T cells, or PBMCs supplied cDNA or gDNA.

Data came from immunoSEQ multiplex PCR; TCRdb stores just in-frame clones and leaves some out. The sample consists of 100,000 to 150,000 clones, roughly 90% of them appearing once. This CDR3 has 15 residues. Germline V gene lookup returns CDR1 MNHEY and CDR2 SVGAGI. J gave up 5 bases and V 4 bases, and 8 bases lay outside the gene matches. The sequence was obtained from a man in his forties or fifties with acute or convalescent COVID-19. Sequencing input: peripheral blood. The J gene is TRBJ2-5, the V gene TRBV6-5; 9 bases match TRBD1. CDR3 DNA: TGTGCCAGCAGTTCTCTGGGACAGGGTGAGGAGACCCAGTACTTC. Protein product: CASSSLGQGEETQYF.